Below, 26 T cell receptor beta chains from the same sample are listed, as sequenced in a study of OX40 agonist ivuxolimab in advanced cancers. The assay was immunoSEQ multiplex PCR, and TCRdb's table has in-frame clones only and misses some. Here the sample spans roughly 60,000 clones, about 90% being singletons. The sequencing here drew on CD4+ or CD8+ T cells sorted from blood, taken in a trial of the OX40 agonist ivuxolimab. These receptors were taken from an adult with an advanced solid tumor such as melanoma, head and neck, liver or kidney cancer.

The chain recombines TRBV29-1 with TRBJ1-4; D remains unclear. The CDR3 runs 12 residues. Germline V gene lookup returns CDR1 SQVTM and CDR2 ANQGSEA. V lost 4 bases, J lost 4 bases, and 7 bases lay in between. The CDR3 loop reads CSVADYNEKLFF. The CDR3 DNA is TGCAGCGTTGCTGACTATAATGAAAAACTGTTTTTT.

V and J are TRBV5-1 and TRBJ1-2, with D uncertain. Germline V gene data show CDR1 as SGHRS and CDR2 as YFSETQ. This CDR3 spans 13 amino acids. Trimming took 0 bases from V and 8 from J, leaving 11 bases between them. CDR3 nucleotide sequence: TGCGCCAGCAGCTTGGAGGGCAGTTCGGGCTACACCTTC. It translates to CASSLEGSSGYTF.

As for this clone: Because it lacks the conserved phenylalanine or tryptophan at the end, this CDR3 is likely a read error. The limits of the CDR3 on the DNA are not certain, so only TCRdb's listed CDR3 is given. The genes are TRBV28 and TRBJ1-1; the DNA was not compared with TRBD1, the D call given in the table. Counting both end residues, the CDR3 totals 13 amino acids. Germline V lookup: CDR1 MDHEN, CDR2 SYDVKM. The CDR3 loop is CASSSADRGRQAI.

This chain links TRBV6-5 with TRBJ1-2, with 7 nucleotides matching TRBD1. In germline, CDR1 is MNHEY, CDR2 SVGAGI. The CDR3 runs to 16 residues. The junction had 16 bases not matched to a gene; V was cut back by 4 bases and J by 8 bases. CDR3 nucleotides: TGTGCCAGCAGTTTGGGCTCGACAGGGAGCTTAGTAGGCTACACCTTC. Amino acid sequence: CASSLGSTGSLVGYTF.

V usage is TRBV7-2 and J usage is TRBJ2-7; D possibly corresponds to TRBD1 (6 bases). Trimming took 0 bases from V and 4 from J, leaving 7 bases between them. The V gene's germline CDR1 is SGHTA and CDR2 FQGNSA. CDR3 length: 13 residues. CDR3 protein: CASSLAQGYEQYF. CDR3 coding DNA: TGTGCCAGCAGCTTAGCGCAGGGGTACGAGCAGTACTTC.

The chain joins TRBV5-5 to TRBJ2-6; D possibly corresponds to TRBD2 (5 bases). The V end lost 5 bases, the J end lost 5 bases, and 17 bases lay between the germline ends. Germline CDR1 is SGHKS and CDR2 is YYEKEE (reference sequence). CDR3 length: 16 residues. CDR3 protein: CASRAEAEQWANVLTF. CDR3 DNA sequence: TGTGCCAGCAGAGCGGAGGCAGAACAATGGGCCAACGTCCTGACTTTC.

This chain uses TRBV5-1 with TRBJ2-6; D is possibly TRBD1 (6 bases). CDR1 and CDR2 (germline): SGHRS, YFSETQ. The CDR3 consists of 14 residues. V shed 4 bases and J shed 2 bases, with 7 bases lying between them. In nucleotides, the CDR3 is TGCGCCAGCAGCGGGGGCACTGGGGCCAACGTCCTGACTTTC. Translating gives CASSGGTGANVLTF. Drawing the rest from reference TRBV5-1 and TRBJ2-6, the complete variable domain is KAGVTQTPRYLIKTRGQQVTLSCSPISGHRSVSWYQQTPGQGLQFLFEYFSETQRNKGNFPGRFSGRQFSNSRSEMNVSTLELGDSALYLCASSGGTGANVLTFGAGSRLTVL.

This chain connects TRBV7-2 to TRBJ2-7; 7 bases fit TRBD1. Germline trimming cut 5 bases from V and 0 bases from J; bases unmatched to any gene: 7. Germline V gene data show CDR1 as SGHTA and CDR2 as FQGNSA. The CDR3 covers 15 residues. CDR3 region: CASSRTGGVSYEQYF. The CDR3 region has the DNA TGTGCCAGCAGCCGGACAGGTGGAGTCTCCTACGAGCAGTACTTC. The full variable domain, in which reference TRBV7-2 and TRBJ2-7 provide the parts outside the CDR3, is GAGVSQSPSNKVTEKGKDVELRCDPISGHTALYWYRQSLGQGLEFLIYFQGNSAPDKSGLPSDRFSAERTGGSVSTLTIQRTQQEDSAVYLCASSRTGGVSYEQYFGPGTRLTVT.

In this sample, this clone turned up once. The chain recombines TRBV18 with TRBJ2-2, with 9 bases fitting TRBD2. Looked up from germline, CDR1 is KGHSH and CDR2 is LQKENI. The junction had 4 bases not matched to a gene; V was cut back by 3 bases and J by 2 bases. The CDR3 extends over 16 amino acids. The CDR3 protein is CASSPGLATNTGELFF. In nucleotides, the CDR3 is TGTGCCAGCTCACCCGGACTAGCGACTAACACCGGGGAGCTGTTTTTT. The whole variable domain, remainder taken from reference TRBV18 and TRBJ2-2, is NAGVMQNPRHLVRRRGQEARLRCSPMKGHSHVYWYRQLPEEGLKFMVYLQKENIIDESGMPKERFSAEFPKEGPSILRIQQVVRGDSAAYFCASSPGLATNTGELFFGEGSRLTVL.

The chain joins TRBV19 to TRBJ2-2, with D perhaps given as TRBD1 or TRBD2 (6 bases each). Trimming cost V 3 bases and J 6 bases, with 11 bases left between them. Germline values: CDR1 LNHDA, CDR2 SQIVND (reference sequence). The CDR3 extends over 14 amino acids. The DNA of the CDR3 is TGTGCCAGTAGTATGGGGGGCGGCGCCGGGGAGCTGTTTTTT. Translating gives CASSMGGGAGELFF.

The V call is TRBV5-4, the J call TRBJ2-1, with 13 bases that match TRBD2. Germline values: CDR1 SGHNT, CDR2 YYREEE (reference sequence). V lost 4 bases and J lost 6; bases outside the gene matches: 7. This CDR3 contains 16 residues. The CDR3 coding sequence is TGTGCCAGCAGCCCCGCGGGACTAGCGGGAACCAATGAGCAGTTCTTC. As protein: CASSPAGLAGTNEQFF.

The chain employs TRBV5-1 and TRBJ2-2, with D perhaps TRBD1 (6 bases). Germline V gene data show CDR1 as SGHRS and CDR2 as YFSETQ. This CDR3 comprises 13 residues. V lost 1 base to trimming and J lost 6 bases, with 7 bases between them. The CDR3 nucleotides read TGCGCCAGCAGCTTGTCAGGGGCCGGGGAGCTGTTTTTT. Residues: CASSLSGAGELFF.

This chain links TRBV5-1 with TRBJ1-3; D not certain. Germline V gene lookup returns CDR1 SGHRS and CDR2 YFSETQ. Deletions cut 4 bases from V and 0 bases from J, with 14 bases between. This CDR3 is 16 amino acids long. The CDR3 is CASSPGAQVSGNTIYF. CDR3 nucleotides: TGCGCCAGCAGCCCTGGAGCTCAGGTCTCTGGAAACACCATATATTTT.

This sequence joins TRBV9 and TRBJ2-5; the D is unclear. The germline V and J ends were trimmed by 3 bases and 5 bases, with 11 bases remaining between them. Germline CDR1 SGDLS, CDR2 YYNGEE. The CDR3 is made up of 13 amino acids. The CDR3 bases are TGTGCCAGCAGCGCAAATACGGGTGAGACCCAGTACTTC. It yields the protein CASSANTGETQYF. The full variable domain, in which reference TRBV9 and TRBJ2-5 provide the parts outside the CDR3, is DSGVTQTPKHLITATGQRVTLRCSPRSGDLSVYWYQQSLDQGLQFLIQYYNGEERAKGNILERFSAQQFPDLHSELNLSSLELGDSALYFCASSANTGETQYFGPGTRLLVL.

J is TRBJ2-5 and V is TRBV19; 9 nucleotides line up with TRBD2. This CDR3 has 13 residues. The V segment lost 7 bases and the J segment 4 bases; nucleotides outside the gene matches: 4. Germline V lookup: CDR1 LNHDA, CDR2 SQIVND (reference sequence). The CDR3 DNA reads as TGTGCCAGTACCCGCGGGGGGGGAGAGACCCAGTACTTC. Translating it yields CASTRGGGETQYF.

This clone is a singleton in its sample. V and J are TRBV20-1 and TRBJ2-1; D uncertain. Per germline, CDR1 DFQATT and CDR2 SNEGSKA (reference sequence). V lost 5 bases to trimming and J lost 5 bases, with 4 bases between them. The CDR3 is made up of 10 amino acids. This CDR3 is CSALDNEQFF. CDR3 in DNA: TGCAGTGCTTTGGACAATGAGCAGTTCTTC.

The chain uses TRBV7-3 and TRBJ1-1; D may be TRBD1 (5 bases). V lost 5 bases to trimming and J lost 10 bases, with 20 bases between them. In germline, CDR1 is SGHTA, CDR2 FQGTGA. The CDR3 is made up of 14 amino acids. CDR3 nucleotides: TGTGCCAGCAGCCCCTCGGGACCCCGGGGGGGAGCTTTCTTT. Amino acid sequence: CASSPSGPRGGAFF.

The chain couples TRBV11-3 to TRBJ2-1; D gene uncertain. In germline, CDR1 is SGHNT, CDR2 YENEEA. Trimming stripped 5 bases from V and 16 bases from J, with 15 bases between. This CDR3 has 11 residues. CDR3: CASSDGPSQFF. CDR3 nucleotides: TGTGCCAGCAGCGATGGACCGAGCCAATTCTTC.

The chain links TRBV7-2 to TRBJ2-3; 8 bases are shared with TRBD2. V lost 0 bases to trimming and J lost 2 bases; unmatched junction nucleotides: 4. CDR3 size: 16 residues. Per germline, CDR1 SGHTA and CDR2 FQGNSA. CDR3 amino acids: CASSLALAGSTDTQYF. The CDR3 region has the DNA TGTGCCAGCAGCTTAGCGTTAGCGGGGTCCACAGATACGCAGTATTTT.

This clone came up a few times. The chain has TRBV19 and TRBJ2-2; no definite D call. The V and J ends lost 7 bases and 7 bases respectively, with 13 bases between them. CDR1 is LNHDA and CDR2 is SQIVND in the germline V gene (reference sequence). This CDR3 is 13 amino acids long. In nucleotides, the CDR3 is TGTGCCAGTACCCTATCAGGTGTCGGGGAGCTGTTTTTT. Protein: CASTLSGVGELFF.

The chain has TRBV19 and TRBJ2-3; D possibly corresponds to TRBD2 (6 bases). The CDR3 is made up of 15 amino acids. Trimming took 4 bases from V and 2 from J, leaving 13 bases between them. The germline V gene has CDR1 LNHDA and CDR2 SQIVND (reference sequence). The CDR3 protein is CASSNSGRSTDTQYF. The CDR3 DNA is TGTGCCAGTAGTAACTCCGGGAGATCCACAGATACGCAGTATTTT.

CDR3 in DNA: TGCGCCAGCAGTGAGATCCGGGGGCTCTACGAGCAGTACTTC. Translation gives CASSEIRGLYEQYF. This rearrangement joins TRBV10-1 to TRBJ2-7, with D possibly called TRBD1 or TRBD2 (6 bases each). This CDR3 has 14 residues. Per germline, CDR1 WNHNN and CDR2 SYGVQD (reference sequence). With 2 bases removed from V and 3 bases from J, the gap between germline ends came to 11 bases.

The chain employs TRBV7-2 and TRBJ1-2, with D possibly matching TRBD1 (5 bases). The CDR3 is made up of 13 amino acids. CDR1 and CDR2 from the germline V gene are SGHTA and FQGNSA. V shed 5 bases and J shed 8 bases, with 15 bases lying between them. CDR3 bases: TGTGCCAGCAGCCGCCGGAGGGGCGGCGGCTACACCTTC. As protein: CASSRRRGGGYTF.

V is TRBV7-2 and J is TRBJ2-7; 7 bases line up with TRBD1. The CDR3 has 15 residues. Per the germline V gene, CDR1 is SGHTA and CDR2 is FQGNSA. Trimming at V came to 0 bases and at J to 5 bases, leaving 7 bases not matched to a gene. In DNA form, the CDR3 reads TGTGCCAGCAGCTTAGCAGGGGGCGCATCCAACGAGCAGTACTTC. Translated: CASSLAGGASNEQYF.

This chain joins TRBV5-1 and TRBJ1-1; TRBD1 matches at 9 bases. The V and J ends lost 3 bases and 4 bases, in that order; junction bases with no gene match: 7. This CDR3 contains 15 residues. Germline V gene data show CDR1 as SGHRS and CDR2 as YFSETQ. CDR3 DNA: TGCGCCAGCAGCTCCGTCGGGACAGGGAGCACTGAAGCTTTCTTT. Amino acid sequence: CASSSVGTGSTEAFF.

The sample holds one count of this clone. This CDR3 reads CASNLGGRETQYF. DNA of the CDR3: TGTGCCAGCAATCTAGGGGGTAGAGAGACCCAGTACTTC. The V gene is TRBV7-9, the J gene TRBJ2-5; D is possibly TRBD1 (6 bases). The CDR3 covers 13 residues. V lost 7 bases to trimming and J lost 4 bases, with 13 bases between them. Germline CDR1 reads SEHNR; CDR2 reads FQNEAQ (reference sequence).